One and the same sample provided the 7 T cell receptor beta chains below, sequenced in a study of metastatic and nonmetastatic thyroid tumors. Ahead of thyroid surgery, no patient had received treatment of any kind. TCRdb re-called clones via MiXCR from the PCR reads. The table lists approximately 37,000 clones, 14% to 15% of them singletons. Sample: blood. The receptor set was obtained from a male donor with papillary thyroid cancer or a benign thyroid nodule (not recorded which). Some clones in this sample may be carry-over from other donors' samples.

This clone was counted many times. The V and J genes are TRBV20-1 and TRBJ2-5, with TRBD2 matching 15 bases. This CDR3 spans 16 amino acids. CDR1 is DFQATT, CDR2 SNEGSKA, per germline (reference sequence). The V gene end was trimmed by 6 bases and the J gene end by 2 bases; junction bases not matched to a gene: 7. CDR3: CSAPGTSGRRQETQYF. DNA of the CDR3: TGCAGTGCCCCCGGGACTAGCGGGAGGAGGCAAGAGACCCAGTACTTC.

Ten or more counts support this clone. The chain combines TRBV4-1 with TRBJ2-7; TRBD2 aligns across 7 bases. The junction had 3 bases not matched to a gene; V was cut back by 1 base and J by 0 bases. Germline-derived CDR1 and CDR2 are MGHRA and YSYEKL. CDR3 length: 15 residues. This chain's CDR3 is CASSQAWGGSYEQYF. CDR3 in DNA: TGCGCCAGCAGCCAAGCTTGGGGGGGCTCCTACGAGCAGTACTTC.

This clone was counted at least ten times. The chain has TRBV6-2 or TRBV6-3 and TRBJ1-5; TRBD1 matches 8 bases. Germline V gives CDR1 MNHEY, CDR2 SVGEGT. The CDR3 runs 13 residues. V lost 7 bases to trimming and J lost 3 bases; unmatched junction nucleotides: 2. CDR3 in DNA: TGTGCCAGCAAGGACAGGGCCAATCAGCCCCAGCATTTT. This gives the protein CASKDRANQPQHF.

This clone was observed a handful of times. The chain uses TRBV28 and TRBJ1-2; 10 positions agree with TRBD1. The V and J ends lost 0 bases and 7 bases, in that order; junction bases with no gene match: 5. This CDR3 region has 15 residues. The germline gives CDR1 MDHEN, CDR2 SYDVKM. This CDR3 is CASSLWAGQGTGYTF. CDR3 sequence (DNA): TGTGCCAGCAGTTTATGGGCGGGACAGGGGACTGGCTACACCTTC.

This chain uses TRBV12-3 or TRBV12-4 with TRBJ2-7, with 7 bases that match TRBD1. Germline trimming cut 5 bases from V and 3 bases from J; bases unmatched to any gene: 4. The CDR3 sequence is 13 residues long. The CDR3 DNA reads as TGTGCCAGCAGTGGGACAGCCTTCTACGAGCAGTACTTC. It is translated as CASSGTAFYEQYF.

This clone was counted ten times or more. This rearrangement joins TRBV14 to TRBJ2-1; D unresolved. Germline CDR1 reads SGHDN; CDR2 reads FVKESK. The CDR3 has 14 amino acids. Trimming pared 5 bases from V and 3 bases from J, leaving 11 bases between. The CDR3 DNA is TGTGCCAGCAGCAAACAAAGATTCTACAATGAGCAGTTCTTC. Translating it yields CASSKQRFYNEQFF.

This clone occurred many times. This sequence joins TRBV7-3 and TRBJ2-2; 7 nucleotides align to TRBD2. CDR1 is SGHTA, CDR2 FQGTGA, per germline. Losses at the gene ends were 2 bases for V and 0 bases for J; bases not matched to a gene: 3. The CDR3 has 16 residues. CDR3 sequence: CASSLRAGANTGELFF. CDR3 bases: TGTGCCAGCAGCTTACGGGCGGGGGCGAACACCGGGGAGCTGTTTTTT.